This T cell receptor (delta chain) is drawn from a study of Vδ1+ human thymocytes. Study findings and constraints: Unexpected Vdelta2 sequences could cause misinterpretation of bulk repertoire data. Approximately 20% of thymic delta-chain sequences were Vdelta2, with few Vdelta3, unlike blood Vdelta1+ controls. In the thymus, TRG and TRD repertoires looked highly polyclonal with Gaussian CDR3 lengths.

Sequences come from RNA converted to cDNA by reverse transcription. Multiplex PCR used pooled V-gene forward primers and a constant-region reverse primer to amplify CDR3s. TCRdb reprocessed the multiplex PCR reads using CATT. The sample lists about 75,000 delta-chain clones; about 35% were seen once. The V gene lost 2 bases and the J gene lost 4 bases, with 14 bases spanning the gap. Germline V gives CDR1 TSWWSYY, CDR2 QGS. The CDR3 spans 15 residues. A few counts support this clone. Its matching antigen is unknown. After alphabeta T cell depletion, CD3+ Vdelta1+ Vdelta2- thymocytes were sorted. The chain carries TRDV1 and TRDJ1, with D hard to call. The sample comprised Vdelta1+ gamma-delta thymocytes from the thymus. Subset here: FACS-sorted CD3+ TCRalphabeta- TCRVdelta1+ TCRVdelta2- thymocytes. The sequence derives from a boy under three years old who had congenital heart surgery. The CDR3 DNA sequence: TGTGCTCTTGGGGAAATAACCGGAGTGGGCGATAAACTCATCTTT. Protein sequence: CALGEITGVGDKLIF.